The 13 T cell receptor beta chains reported below all come from one sample, sequenced in a study of technical replicates of blood from several donors. The data were produced by immunoSEQ multiplex PCR, yet TCRdb's version contains in-frame clones alone and is incomplete. The sample holds about 88,000 clones, roughly 90% seen once. Sequenced sample: T cells isolated from PBMCs. These receptors were collected from a human donor in good health.

The V gene is TRBV6-6, the J gene TRBJ2-7; TRBD1 aligns across 7 bases. Per the germline V gene, CDR1 is MNHNY and CDR2 is SVGAGI (reference sequence). This CDR3 spans 12 amino acids. J gave up 7 bases and V 5 bases, and 5 bases lay outside the gene matches. CDR3 nucleotide sequence: TGTGCCAGCAGTGCGACAGGGAGAGAGCAGTACTTC. Amino acids: CASSATGREQYF.

The genes are TRBV5-8 and TRBJ1-3; TRBD1 aligns across 7 bases. The CDR3 contains 17 residues. The ends lost 3 bases at V and 8 bases at J; junction bases unmatched: 17. Germline V gene sequence: CDR1 SGHTS, CDR2 YDEGEE. Here the CDR3 reads CASSSPRLRGRIDTIYF. The CDR3, as DNA: TGTGCCAGCAGCTCCCCCCGGCTGAGGGGGCGAATTGACACCATATATTTT.

This clone was detected a few times. The chain employs TRBV4-1 and TRBJ1-1; 10 bases line up with TRBD1. Germline CDR1 is MGHRA and CDR2 is YSYEKL. The CDR3 is 14 amino acids. J was trimmed by 5 bases and V by 4 bases; bases with no gene match: 4. CDR3 amino acids: CASSRTGGRTEAFF. CDR3 coding DNA: TGCGCCAGCAGCCGGACAGGGGGACGGACTGAAGCTTTCTTT.

This sequence joins TRBV10-3 and TRBJ2-1, with 7 bases identical to TRBD2. Germline V gene lookup returns CDR1 ENHRY and CDR2 SYGVKD. V was pared by 4 bases and J by 8 bases, with 14 bases of the junction left unmatched. The CDR3 covers 16 residues. The CDR3 coding sequence is TGTGCCATCAGTGGCTTCGGGCGGGAGAGTAAGTATGAGCAGTTCTTC. Residues: CAISGFGRESKYEQFF.

J is TRBJ2-5 and V is TRBV28; D call uncertain. The CDR3 contains 14 residues. The germline CDR1 and CDR2 sequences are MDHEN and SYDVKM. Trimming cost V 5 bases and J 1 base, with 11 bases left between them. CDR3: CASSSAPLQETQYF. Here the CDR3 DNA reads TGTGCCAGCAGTAGCGCACCGCTCCAAGAGACCCAGTACTTC.

There are a few counts of this clone. V usage is TRBV19 and J usage is TRBJ1-1; possibly TRBD1 for D (6 bases). The CDR3 runs to 15 residues. V lost 3 bases, J lost 7 bases, and 18 bases lay in between. The germline gives CDR1 LNHDA, CDR2 SQIVND (reference sequence). CDR3 residues: CASSISTRLQGEAFF. CDR3 sequence (DNA): TGTGCCAGTAGTATCTCTACACGACTACAGGGTGAAGCTTTCTTT. Using reference TRBV19 and TRBJ1-1 for the parts outside the CDR3, the full variable domain is DGGITQSPKYLFRKEGQNVTLSCEQNLNHDAMYWYRQDPGQGLRLIYYSQIVNDFQKGDIAEGYSVSREKKESFPLTVTSAQKNPTAFYLCASSISTRLQGEAFFGQGTRLTVV.

This clone was counted a single time. The chain employs TRBV4-1 and TRBJ1-5; no reliable D call. Germline-derived CDR1 and CDR2 are MGHRA and YSYEKL. The CDR3 has 15 amino acids. V was shortened by 1 base and J by 2 bases, with 9 bases between the two germline ends. The CDR3 region is CASSQVPPGNQPQHF. CDR3 nucleotides: TGCGCCAGCAGCCAAGTTCCCCCAGGCAATCAGCCCCAGCATTTT.

This chain links TRBV6-1 with TRBJ1-4, with 8 bases identical to TRBD1. The CDR3 covers 15 residues. Unmatched junction bases numbered 10, after V lost 6 bases and J lost 7 bases. The germline gives CDR1 MNHNS, CDR2 SASEGT. The CDR3 spells CASRDRGQLSEKLFF. The CDR3 region has the DNA TGTGCCAGCAGAGACAGGGGCCAATTGAGTGAAAAACTGTTTTTT.

CDR3 coding DNA: TGTGCCAGCAGCCAAGGAGGCCAGAGTAATGAAAAACTGTTTTTT. It is translated as CASSQGGQSNEKLFF. This sequence joins TRBV4-2 and TRBJ1-4, with D uncertain. Trimming stripped 1 base from V and 4 bases from J, with 10 bases between. The CDR3 is 15 residues long. Germline CDR1 and CDR2: LGHNA and YNFKEQ.

This clone was observed a single time. The rearrangement links TRBV13 to TRBJ1-4, with unresolved D. Germline V gene data show CDR1 as PRHDT and CDR2 as FYEKMQ (reference sequence). The CDR3 has 12 amino acids. Deletions cut 2 bases from V and 7 bases from J, with 5 bases between. Here the CDR3 reads CASSLTGEKLFF. CDR3 DNA sequence: TGTGCCAGCAGCTTAACCGGTGAAAAACTGTTTTTT. Full variable domain (remainder filled in from reference TRBV13 and TRBJ1-4): AAGVIQSPRHLIKEKRETATLKCYPIPRHDTVYWYQQGPGQDPQFLISFYEKMQSDKGSIPDRFSAQQFSDYHSELNMSSLELGDSALYFCASSLTGEKLFFGSGTQLSVL.

V is TRBV7-7 and J is TRBJ2-3; D gene ambiguous. The germline V gene has CDR1 SSHAT and CDR2 FNYEAQ (reference sequence). The CDR3 extends over 13 amino acids. V shed 5 bases and J shed 1 base, with 7 bases lying between them. CDR3: CASSRGRTDTQYF. The DNA of the CDR3 is TGTGCCAGCAGCCGTGGGCGCACAGATACGCAGTATTTT. Full variable domain (remainder filled in from reference TRBV7-7 and TRBJ2-3): GAGVSQSPRYKVTKRGQDVTLRCDPISSHATLYWYQQALGQGPEFLTYFNYEAQPDKSGLPSDRFSAERPEGSISTLTIQRTEQRDSAMYRCASSRGRTDTQYFGPGTRLTVL.

This clone is a singleton in its sample. V and J are TRBV10-1 and TRBJ1-1; D gene uncertain. CDR1 and CDR2 (germline): WNHNN, SYGVQD (reference sequence). The V end lost 6 bases, the J end lost 1 base, and 21 bases lay between the germline ends. CDR3 size: 17 residues. CDR3 loop: CASSEKGIGQPNTEAFF. The CDR3 DNA follows: TGCGCCAGCAGCGAAAAAGGAATTGGGCAGCCGAACACTGAAGCTTTCTTT.

The chain couples TRBV2 to TRBJ2-7, with a possible D match to TRBD2 (7 bases). Trimming left V 3 bases short and J 0 bases short, with 15 bases between. The length of the CDR3 is 16 residues. Germline assignment: CDR1 SNHLY and CDR2 FYNNEI. The CDR3 spells CASSDLGGRGSYEQYF. The CDR3 DNA reads TGTGCCAGCAGTGATCTAGGGGGGAGGGGCTCCTACGAGCAGTACTTC.